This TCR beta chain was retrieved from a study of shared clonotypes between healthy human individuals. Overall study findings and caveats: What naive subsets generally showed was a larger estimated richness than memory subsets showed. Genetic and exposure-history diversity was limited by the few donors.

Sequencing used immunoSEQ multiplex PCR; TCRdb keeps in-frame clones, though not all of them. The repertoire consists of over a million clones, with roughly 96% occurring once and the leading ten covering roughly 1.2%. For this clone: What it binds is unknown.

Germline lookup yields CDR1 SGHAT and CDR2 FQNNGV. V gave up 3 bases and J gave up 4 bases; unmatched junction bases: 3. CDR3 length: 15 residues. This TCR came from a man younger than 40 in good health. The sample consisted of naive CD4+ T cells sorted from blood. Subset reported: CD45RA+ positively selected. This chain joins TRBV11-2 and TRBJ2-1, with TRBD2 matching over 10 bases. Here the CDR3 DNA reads TGTGCCAGCAGCTTCGGACTAGCGGAGTACAATGAGCAGTTCTTC. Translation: CASSFGLAEYNEQFF.